This TCR beta chain was captured in a study of tumor and adjacent non-tumor tissue in lung cancer. Overall study context: Patients comprised some eleven adenocarcinoma, 2 squamous cell carcinoma and 1 small cell lung cancer.

About this clonotype itself: Its antigen is unidentified. Being one base from a much bigger clone, this may be a read error.

Points from the study as a whole: Tumor tissue had significantly higher TCR diversity than normal lung.

No cell sorting was done before RNA was extracted from the tissue. Distant lung tissue was collected more than 3 cm away from the tumor edge. Donors were chemotherapy-naive, newly diagnosed lung cancer surgical patients in China, August–November 2014. Three rounds of nested PCR, following a modified ARM-PCR protocol, produced the TCRbeta library. In TCRdb, the multiplex PCR reads were re-called with MiXCR into one record per CDR3 protein. This sample has fewer than 90,000 distinct CDR3 sequences, with around 82% found just once. Germline lookup yields CDR1 SEHNR and CDR2 FQNEAQ (reference sequence). This CDR3 is built from 15 residues.

The sequencing sample was made of distant non-tumor lung tissue. The genes are TRBV7-9 and TRBJ1-5; no definite D call. The receptor was isolated from a woman between 50 and 59 years old with non-small cell lung cancer. In DNA form, the CDR3 reads TGTCCCAGCAGCTTAGGAGGGAATAGCAATCAGCCCCAGCATTTT. This translates into CPSSLGGNSNQPQHF.